The clone carrying this T cell receptor beta chain turned up a few times. What it binds is not known. An end of the junction does not agree with germline; a read error may underlie this. TCRdb ran MiXCR on the reads and lists one entry per CDR3 protein. The data contain around 900,000 distinct CDR3 sequences, roughly 30% of them singletons. The data were obtained in a study of T cell repertoires in cytomegalovirus infection. Overall study: Recently identified HLA-C-restricted CMV epitopes were among the peptides used. CMV infection and matching HLA type were both indicated by public TCR beta signatures. Study-wide results and caveats: Identification of carriers of CMV plus the relevant HLA was performed using cumulative public TCR beta family frequency.

The sample consisted of cultured CD8+ T cells from PBMCs, taken from culture after CMV antigen stimulation. The clonotype originates from a human donor in good health (CMV status not recorded). Some clones in this sample may be carry-over from other donors' samples.

The CDR3 DNA sequence: TGTGCCACCGGAGTTCCAGAGACCCAGTACTTT. This translates into CATGVPETQYF. The chain carries TRBV10-3 and TRBJ2-5; unclear D gene. In germline, CDR1 is ENHRY, CDR2 SYGVKD. This CDR3 is built from 11 residues.